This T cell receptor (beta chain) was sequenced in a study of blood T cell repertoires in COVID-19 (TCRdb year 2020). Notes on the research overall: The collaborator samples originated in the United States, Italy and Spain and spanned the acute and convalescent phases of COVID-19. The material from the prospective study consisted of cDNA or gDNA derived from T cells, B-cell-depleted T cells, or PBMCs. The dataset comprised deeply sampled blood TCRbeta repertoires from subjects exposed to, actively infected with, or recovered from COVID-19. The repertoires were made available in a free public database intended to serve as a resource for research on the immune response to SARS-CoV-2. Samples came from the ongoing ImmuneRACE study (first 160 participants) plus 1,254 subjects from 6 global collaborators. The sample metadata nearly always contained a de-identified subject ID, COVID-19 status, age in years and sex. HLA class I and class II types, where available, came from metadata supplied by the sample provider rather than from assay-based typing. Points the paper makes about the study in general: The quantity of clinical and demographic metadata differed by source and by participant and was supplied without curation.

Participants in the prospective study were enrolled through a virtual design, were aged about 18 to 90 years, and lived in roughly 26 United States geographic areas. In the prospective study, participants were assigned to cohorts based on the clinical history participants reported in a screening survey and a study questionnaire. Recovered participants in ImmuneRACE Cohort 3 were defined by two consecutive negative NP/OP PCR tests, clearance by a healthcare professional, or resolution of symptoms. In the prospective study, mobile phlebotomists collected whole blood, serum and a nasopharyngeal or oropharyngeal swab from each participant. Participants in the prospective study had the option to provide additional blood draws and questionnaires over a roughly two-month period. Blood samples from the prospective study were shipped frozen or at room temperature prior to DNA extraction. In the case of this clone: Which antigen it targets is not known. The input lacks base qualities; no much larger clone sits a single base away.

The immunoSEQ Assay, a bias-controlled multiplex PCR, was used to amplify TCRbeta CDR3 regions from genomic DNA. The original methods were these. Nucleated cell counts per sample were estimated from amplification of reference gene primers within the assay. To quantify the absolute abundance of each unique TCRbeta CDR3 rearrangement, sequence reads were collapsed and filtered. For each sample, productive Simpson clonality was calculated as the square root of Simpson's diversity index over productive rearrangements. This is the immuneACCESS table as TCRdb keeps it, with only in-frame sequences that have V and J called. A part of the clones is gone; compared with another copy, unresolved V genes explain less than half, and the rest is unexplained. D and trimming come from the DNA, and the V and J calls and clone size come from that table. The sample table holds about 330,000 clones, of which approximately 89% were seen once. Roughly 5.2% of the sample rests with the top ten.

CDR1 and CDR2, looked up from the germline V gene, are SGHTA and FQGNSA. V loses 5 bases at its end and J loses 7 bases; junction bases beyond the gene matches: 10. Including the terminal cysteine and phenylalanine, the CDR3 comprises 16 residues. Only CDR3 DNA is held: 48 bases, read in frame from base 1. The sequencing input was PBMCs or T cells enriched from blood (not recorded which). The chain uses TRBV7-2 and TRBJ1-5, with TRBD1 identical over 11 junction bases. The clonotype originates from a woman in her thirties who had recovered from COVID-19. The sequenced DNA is TGTGCCAGCAGCCCCCGGGACAGGGGGTTCTCGCAGCCCCAGCATTTT. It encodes CASSPRDRGFSQPQHF.